A selection of T cell receptor beta chains follows, all from one sample in a study of blood T cell repertoires in COVID-19. The method was immunoSEQ multiplex PCR; TCRdb's version includes in-frame clones alone and lacks a portion of them. Here the sample spans 250,000 to 300,000 clones, approximately 90% being singletons. Sequenced input: peripheral blood. These receptors were taken from a man aged 35 to 55 with acute or convalescent COVID-19. Both conserved end residues are part of each CDR3. The order of the fields is CDR3 DNA, CDR3 protein, V gene, D gene, J gene, clone size. The D gene is left open where the match is weak. Size values are once, few and many counts, or a class for expanded clones, and some rows have none.

TGTGCCAGCAGCGCCGGGACTAGCGTTTACAATGAGCAGTTCTTC | CASSAGTSVYNEQFF | TRBV9 | TRBD2 | TRBJ2-1 | .
TGTGCCAGCAGCCCGGGACAGGGGCCCTACGAGCAGTACTTC | CASSPGQGPYEQYF | TRBV7-3 | TRBD1 | TRBJ2-7 | .
TGTGCCAGCAGAGGACAGGGGGCCCCAAATCAGCCCCAGCATTTT | CASRGQGAPNQPQHF | TRBV2 | TRBD1 | TRBJ1-5 | few
TGTGCCAGCAGCCAGGCAGGGTCCTACAATGAGCAGTTCTTC | CASSQAGSYNEQFF | TRBV3-1/TRBV3-2 | . | TRBJ2-1 | .
TGTGCCAGCAGCCCGCCGGGATTTAACGCCCTCCACTTT | CASSPPGFNALHF | TRBV27 | . | TRBJ1-6 | .
TGTGCCAGCAGCTTCATAACCGGGACAGGGGGTTTAGATACGCAGTATTTT | CASSFITGTGGLDTQYF | TRBV5-4 | TRBD1 | TRBJ2-3 | .
TGTGCCAGTACCCTGGACAGGGGGGACTATGGCTACACCTTC | CASTLDRGDYGYTF | TRBV19 | TRBD1 | TRBJ1-2 | .
TGTGCCAGCAGCTCCTCGGGGAACACAGATACGCAGTATTTT | CASSSSGNTDTQYF | TRBV7-9 | . | TRBJ2-3 | .
TGTGCCAGCAGTTACCCCGGGACAGAGGGTGAGCAGCCCCAGCATTTT | CASSYPGTEGEQPQHF | TRBV6-5 | TRBD1 | TRBJ1-5 | .
TGTGCCAGTAGAGGGCAGGGGCAAGACACTGAAGCTTTCTTT | CASRGQGQDTEAFF | TRBV19 | . | TRBJ1-1 | .
TGCGCCAGCAGCTTTGGACACATGAACACCGGGGAGCTGTTTTTT | CASSFGHMNTGELFF | TRBV5-1 | . | TRBJ2-2 | .
TGTGCCATCAGTGAATCGAGCGAGAATTCACCCCTCCACTTT | CAISESSENSPLHF | TRBV10-3 | . | TRBJ1-6 | .
TGTGCCAGCAGGGGGCAGTCGGTCACCGGGGAGCTGTTTTTT | CASRGQSVTGELFF | TRBV2 | . | TRBJ2-2 | .
TGTGCCAGCAGCAAGAGAGGCTACACCTTC | CASSKRGYTF | TRBV5-6 | . | TRBJ1-2 | .
TGTGCCAGCAGTTTGAGTCTAGGCCGCTACTACGAGCAGTACTTC | CASSLSLGRYYEQYF | TRBV27 | . | TRBJ2-7 | once
TGCGCCAGCAGCTTGGAAAGGGGTACCTACAATGAGCAGTTCTTC | CASSLERGTYNEQFF | TRBV5-1 | . | TRBJ2-1 | .
TGTGCCAGCAAGCAACAGGGGGGTACGACTGAAGCTTTCTTT | CASKQQGGTTEAFF | TRBV27 | TRBD1 | TRBJ1-1 | .
TGCAGTGCTAGTGCAGGGGCAACGGACACTGAAGCTTTCTTT | CSASAGATDTEAFF | TRBV20-1 | . | TRBJ1-1 | .
TGTGCCAGCAGTGAACAAGGAGGACAGGGCACCTACGAGCAGTACTTC | CASSEQGGQGTYEQYF | TRBV6-1 | TRBD1 | TRBJ2-7 | .
TGTGCCAGCATGCCTAGGGTAGGGGGCACCACCGGGGAGCTGTTTTTT | CASMPRVGGTTGELFF | TRBV2 | TRBD1 | TRBJ2-2 | .
TGTGCCAGCAGCATGGGACAGAAGAACACCGGGGAGCTGTTTTTT | CASSMGQKNTGELFF | TRBV7-3 | TRBD1 | TRBJ2-2 | .
TGTGCCAGTAGTATAGGCGGGACAGGGAAAGAGACCCAGTACTTC | CASSIGGTGKETQYF | TRBV19 | TRBD1 | TRBJ2-5 | .
TGTGCCAGCAAGCGGGGAGATCCCTACAATGAGCAGTTCTTC | CASKRGDPYNEQFF | TRBV6-5 | TRBD2 | TRBJ2-1 | .
TGTGCCAGCAGTGAGGGCAGGGCTAACACCGGGGAGCTGTTTTTT | CASSEGRANTGELFF | TRBV2 | . | TRBJ2-2 | .
TGTGCCAGCTCACCGGGACAGGGGGACTACTATGGCTACACCTTC | CASSPGQGDYYGYTF | TRBV18 | TRBD1 | TRBJ1-2 | .
TGTGCCAGTAGTGAGAGGGACAGCTACAATGAGCAGTTCTTC | CASSERDSYNEQFF | TRBV19 | TRBD1 | TRBJ2-1 | .
TGTGCCAGCACTAGACAGGGTGTCAACACTGAAGCTTTCTTT | CASTRQGVNTEAFF | TRBV18 | TRBD1 | TRBJ1-1 | .
TGTGCCAGCAGTTTTGGAGGGCAGCCCCAGCATTTT | CASSFGGQPQHF | TRBV12-3/TRBV12-4 | . | TRBJ1-5 | .
TGCAGCGACGGAGACAGCCTGGATGGCTACACCTTC | CSDGDSLDGYTF | TRBV29-1 | . | TRBJ1-2 | many
TGTGCCAGCAGCCGGGGTCTCACAGATACGCAGTATTTT | CASSRGLTDTQYF | TRBV6-5 | . | TRBJ2-3 | .
TGTGCCAGCAGCCCCGGGACAGCGAACCCCTACGAGCAGTACTTC | CASSPGTANPYEQYF | TRBV7-9 | TRBD1 | TRBJ2-7 | .
TGCGCCAGCAGTCCGGACAGGGATGACGGGGAGCTGTTTTTT | CASSPDRDDGELFF | TRBV5-1 | TRBD1 | TRBJ2-2 | .
TGTGCCAGTAGTATAAAAGCGGGCACTGAAGCTTTCTTT | CASSIKAGTEAFF | TRBV19 | . | TRBJ1-1 | .
TGTGCCAGCAGCGCGGACAGAAGTAACTATGGCTACACCTTC | CASSADRSNYGYTF | TRBV9 | . | TRBJ1-2 | .
TGTGCCAGCAGCTTGGACAGGTCCCACGAGCAGTACTTC | CASSLDRSHEQYF | TRBV5-6 | . | TRBJ2-7 | .
TGTGCCAGCAGCATTGGGACAGGGGCCAATCAGCCCCAGCATTTT | CASSIGTGANQPQHF | TRBV5-6 | TRBD1 | TRBJ1-5 | .
TGTGCCAGCACCTCGGGACAGGTTAATGAAAAACTGTTTTTT | CASTSGQVNEKLFF | TRBV6-1 | TRBD1 | TRBJ1-4 | .
TGTGCCAGCAGTCGGACTAGCGGGGGCCGAGCCACCGGGGAGCTGTTTTTT | CASSRTSGGRATGELFF | TRBV6-6 | TRBD2 | TRBJ2-2 | .
TGTGCCACCAGCAGCCCCCGGAAGGGGTCTAGGGAAAAACTGTTTTTT | CATSSPRKGSREKLFF | TRBV15 | . | TRBJ1-4 | .
TGCAGCGTGGCGACAGGAAACTATGGCTACACCTTC | CSVATGNYGYTF | TRBV29-1 | . | TRBJ1-2 | .
TGTGCCAGCAGTTACTCAGGTGGAGGGAGTTACACCTTC | CASSYSGGGSYTF | TRBV6-5 | . | TRBJ1-2 | .
TGTGCCAGCAGTTACGGACAGGGCCGACGGAGCGAGCAGTACTTC | CASSYGQGRRSEQYF | TRBV6-2/TRBV6-3 | TRBD1 | TRBJ2-7 | once
TGTGCCAGCAGTCCCTGGGCAGTCCAAAACACTGAAGCTTTCTTT | CASSPWAVQNTEAFF | TRBV6-5 | . | TRBJ1-1 | .
TGTGCCAGCAGCTTGGTGGCAGGGAGGTGGGAGCAGTACTTC | CASSLVAGRWEQYF | TRBV5-5 | . | TRBJ2-7 | .
TGTGCCAGCAGCTTAGCGCTAACGGGAAAAAAAGCTTTCTTT | CASSLALTGKKAFF | TRBV7-2 | . | TRBJ1-1 | .
TGTGCCAGCACCTCATCGGGCGGGCTATATGAAAAACTGTTTTTT | CASTSSGGLYEKLFF | TRBV6-5 | . | TRBJ1-4 | once
TGTGCCAGTAGTATGGCGGGGGTTGGGGACAATGAGCAGTTCTTC | CASSMAGVGDNEQFF | TRBV19 | TRBD2 | TRBJ2-1 | .
TGTGCCAGCAGCTCAGCACAGTGGTTGGCTGGCTACACCTTC | CASSSAQWLAGYTF | TRBV11-1 | . | TRBJ1-2 | .
TGTGCCAGCAGCTACCGGCAGGGGGCGAATTCACCCCTCCACTTT | CASSYRQGANSPLHF | TRBV7-2 | TRBD1 | TRBJ1-6 | .
TGTGCCAGCTCACTTGCGGGGGGCAGGGCATCTGAAGCTTTCTTT | CASSLAGGRASEAFF | TRBV18 | . | TRBJ1-1 | .
TGTGCCGGGGGGATCGGACAGGGGAATGGCTACACCTTC | CAGGIGQGNGYTF | TRBV2 | TRBD1 | TRBJ1-2 | .
TGTGCCACCAGCAGAGGGGCAGCTCGCTCCTACAATGAGCAGTTCTTC | CATSRGAARSYNEQFF | TRBV15 | . | TRBJ2-1 | .
TGCGCATCGTCAGGGACTCGGGGCTACACCTTC | CASSGTRGYTF | TRBV10-1 | . | TRBJ1-2 | .
TGTGCCAGCAGTTCTGACAGGGATCGCTACACCTTC | CASSSDRDRYTF | TRBV6-5 | TRBD1 | TRBJ1-2 | .
TGTGCCAGTAGTAAGACGGGAGCCATCAATGAGCAGTTCTTC | CASSKTGAINEQFF | TRBV19 | . | TRBJ2-1 | .
TGTGCCAGCAGTGACCAGGGGGCGCGAGCTTTCTTT | CASSDQGARAFF | TRBV6-2/TRBV6-3 | TRBD1 | TRBJ1-1 | .
TGTGCCAGCAGAGAGCAGGCCCCTTCTAATTATGGCTACACCTTC | CASREQAPSNYGYTF | TRBV28 | . | TRBJ1-2 | .
TGTGCCAGCAGCCAAACGGGTGAGGGGCAGTATTTT | CASSQTGEGQYF | TRBV7-2 | . | TRBJ2-3 | .